This T cell receptor beta chain was observed in a study of T cells in pancreatic ductal adenocarcinoma. No neoadjuvant therapy was given to the selected pancreatic ductal adenocarcinoma patients before their surgery. Sequencing was performed with immunoSEQ multiplex PCR; in TCRdb, only in-frame clones are kept and a portion is missing. The table lists fewer than 5,000 clones, around 68% of them singletons. This CDR3 is built from 15 residues. V lost 1 base, J lost 4 bases, and 6 bases stayed unmatched. The germline V gene encodes CDR1 SGHRS and CDR2 YFSETQ. Within the sample, this clone is medium-sized.

Sequencing used pancreatic tumor tissue. This TCR was recovered from a human donor with pancreatic ductal adenocarcinoma. V gene TRBV5-1 combines with J gene TRBJ2-5; the match to TRBD2 covers 8 bases. DNA for the CDR3: TGCGCCAGCAGCTTGCTCCACACTAGCGGAGAGACCCAGTACTTC. This codes for CASSLLHTSGETQYF. Full variable domain (rest looked up from reference TRBV5-1 and TRBJ2-5): KAGVTQTPRYLIKTRGQQVTLSCSPISGHRSVSWYQQTPGQGLQFLFEYFSETQRNKGNFPGRFSGRQFSNSRSEMNVSTLELGDSALYLCASSLLHTSGETQYFGPGTRLLVL.